Below, 24 T cell receptor beta chains from the same sample are listed, as sequenced in a study of CD8 T cells in ankylosing spondylitis. The study, taken as a whole, reports: There was a TCR beta motif, made of 7 or 8 highly homologous variants, that appeared characteristic of ankylosing spondylitis blood.

TCRdb reprocessed the 5' RACE reads with MiXCR, giving one entry per CDR3 protein. The table shows about 800,000 distinct CDR3 sequences, with about 11% occurring only once. These TCRs' antigens remain unknown. The specimen was blood, either unsorted or a sorted T cell fraction (not recorded which). The receptor source for this set is a male donor with ankylosing spondylitis.

V usage is TRBV6-1 and J usage is TRBJ2-3, with D tentatively TRBD1 (9 bases). V shed 5 bases and J shed 4 bases, with 19 bases lying between them. Germline V CDR1 and CDR2: MNHNS, SASEGT. This CDR3 comprises 16 residues. The CDR3, as DNA: TGTGCCAGCAGTCCCGGGAGGGGACAGGGAGCAGATACGCAGTATTTT. Its translation is CASSPGRGQGADTQYF.

There are many counts of this clonotype. The chain employs TRBV5-5 and TRBJ1-5; no clear D. V was shortened by 0 bases and J by 3 bases, with 7 bases between the two germline ends. The CDR3 loop spans 14 amino acids. The V gene's germline CDR1 is SGHKS and CDR2 YYEKEE (reference sequence). DNA of the CDR3: TGTGCCAGCAGCTTGGGCCAGTTCAATCAGCCCCAGCATTTT. Protein sequence: CASSLGQFNQPQHF.

This clonotype was seen at least ten times. In DNA form, the CDR3 reads TGTGCCAGCAGCTTAGTCCAGGGGGAGAGTGAGCAGTTCTTC. Residues: CASSLVQGESEQFF. The chain has TRBV7-2 and TRBJ2-1, with 7 bases matching TRBD1. The J segment lost 9 bases and the V segment lost 1 base, leaving 6 bases of the junction unmatched. The CDR3 is 14 residues long. Germline CDR1 is SGHTA and CDR2 is FQGNSA.

This clonotype was seen ten or more times. The rearrangement joins TRBV7-2 to TRBJ2-7; D is unclear. Trimming removed 2 bases at V and 4 bases at J, with 12 bases between. The germline gives CDR1 SGHTA, CDR2 FQGNSA. The length of the CDR3 is 14 residues. The CDR3, as DNA: TGTGCCAGCAGCTTATTCGTGACTGTATACGAGCAGTACTTC. Translated: CASSLFVTVYEQYF.

This chain connects TRBV20-1 to TRBJ1-6, with D tentatively TRBD1 (5 bases). CDR1 and CDR2 from the germline V gene are DFQATT and SNEGSKA (reference sequence). V lost 1 base, J lost 7 bases, and 11 bases lay in between. CDR3 length: 14 residues. CDR3 sequence (DNA): TGCAGTGCTAGAGTCGGGACGGTGAATTCACCCCTCCACTTT. This translates into CSARVGTVNSPLHF.

In its sample, this clonotype was seen many times. The chain employs TRBV7-2 and TRBJ1-2, with a tentative D call TRBD1 (6 bases). V was trimmed by 0 bases and J by 3 bases, leaving 8 bases between them. The CDR3 has 14 amino acids. Germline V gives CDR1 SGHTA, CDR2 FQGNSA. The DNA for the CDR3 is TGTGCCAGCAGCTTAGCGCCAGGGGACTATGGCTACACCTTC. Its protein is CASSLAPGDYGYTF.

The V and J genes are TRBV29-1 and TRBJ1-2; D remains ambiguous. The V gene lost 4 bases and the J gene lost 6 bases, with 21 bases spanning the gap. Per the germline V gene, CDR1 is SQVTM and CDR2 is ANQGSEA. This CDR3 comprises 15 residues. The CDR3 loop reads CSVASAFGGRDGYTF. In nucleotides, the CDR3 is TGCAGCGTTGCGTCCGCCTTCGGCGGCCGTGATGGCTACACCTTC. Looking up the rest from reference TRBV29-1 and TRBJ1-2 gives the full variable domain: SAVISQKPSRDICQRGTSLTIQCQVDSQVTMMFWYRQQPGQSLTLIATANQGSEATYESGFVIDKFPISRPNLTFSTLTVSNMSPEDSSIYLCSVASAFGGRDGYTFGSGTRLTVV.

The chain employs TRBV6-2 or TRBV6-3 and TRBJ2-7; TRBD1 matches 9 bases. CDR1 is MNHEY, CDR2 SVGEGT, per germline. The CDR3 spans 13 residues. Unmatched junction bases numbered 10, after V lost 11 bases and J lost 5 bases. The chain's CDR3 is CAGGTGRLHEQYF. The CDR3 DNA reads as TGTGCCGGAGGGACAGGGCGTTTACACGAGCAGTACTTC.

The genes are TRBV20-1 and TRBJ2-6; D gene ambiguous. Per the germline V gene, CDR1 is DFQATT and CDR2 is SNEGSKA (reference sequence). The CDR3 has 15 residues. V shed 4 bases and J shed 0 bases, with 10 bases lying between them. The CDR3 sequence is CSAKAVSSGANVLTF. The CDR3 coding sequence is TGCAGTGCTAAGGCAGTATCCTCTGGGGCCAACGTCCTGACTTTC.

V is TRBV20-1 and J is TRBJ2-7, with D possibly matching TRBD2 (6 bases). V lost 3 bases and J 2 bases, leaving 8 bases between the germline ends. Germline loops: CDR1 DFQATT, CDR2 SNEGSKA (reference sequence). The CDR3 loop spans 12 amino acids. The CDR3 DNA follows: TGCAGTGCTAGCCGGAGGGCCTACGAGCAGTACTTC. Translating gives CSASRRAYEQYF.

CDR3 loop: CSASPQYEQYF. CDR3 DNA sequence: TGCAGTGCTAGTCCCCAGTACGAGCAGTACTTC. The J gene is TRBJ2-7, the V gene TRBV20-1; D is ambiguous. This CDR3 is built from 11 residues. Per the germline V gene, CDR1 is DFQATT and CDR2 is SNEGSKA (reference sequence). Trimming stripped 3 bases from V and 4 bases from J, with 7 bases between.

This clonotype was counted a few times. The CDR3 loop reads CASSQESHNEQFF. The CDR3 bases are TGCGCCAGCAGCCAAGAATCCCACAATGAGCAGTTCTTC. This sequence joins TRBV4-3 and TRBJ2-1; the D is unclear. V gave up 0 bases and J gave up 5 bases, with 5 bases separating them. The CDR3 has 13 residues. Germline V gene data show CDR1 as LGHNA and CDR2 as YSLEER.

This clonotype was seen only a few times. This chain links TRBV7-2 with TRBJ2-1; 9 positions match TRBD1. Germline-derived CDR1 and CDR2 are SGHTA and FQGNSA. The CDR3 sequence is 16 residues long. Germline trimming cut 5 bases from V and 2 bases from J; bases unmatched to any gene: 7. The chain's CDR3 is CASSLGGTGPYNEQFF. The CDR3, as DNA: TGTGCCAGCAGCCTAGGGGGGACAGGGCCCTACAATGAGCAGTTCTTC.

This clonotype occurred many times. The genes are TRBV29-1 and TRBJ2-7; 10 bases fit TRBD1. Germline trimming cut 5 bases from V and 2 bases from J; bases unmatched to any gene: 6. Per the germline V gene, CDR1 is SQVTM and CDR2 is ANQGSEA. The CDR3 runs to 14 residues. This CDR3 reads CSVRRTGGTYEQYF. The CDR3 nucleotides are TGCAGCGTTCGCCGGACAGGGGGGACCTACGAGCAGTACTTC.

This clonotype was counted many times. This chain joins TRBV29-1 and TRBJ2-1; D is unresolved. The CDR3 sequence is 14 residues long. The germline V and J ends were trimmed by 6 bases and 4 bases, with 16 bases remaining between them. Germline CDR1 reads SQVTM; CDR2 reads ANQGSEA. CDR3 loop: CSVQRLRPYNEQFF. In nucleotides, the CDR3 is TGCAGCGTCCAGAGGCTCAGGCCGTACAATGAGCAGTTCTTC.

This clonotype was observed a handful of times. This chain links TRBV14 with TRBJ2-3; 10 nucleotides agree with TRBD2. Germline V CDR1 and CDR2: SGHDN, FVKESK. V lost 3 bases to trimming and J lost 2 bases; unmatched junction nucleotides: 8. This CDR3 is 17 amino acids long. The CDR3 coding sequence is TGTGCCAGCAGCCATTTTGGTAGCGGGAGGATCACAGATACGCAGTATTTT. Translated, it gives CASSHFGSGRITDTQYF.

This chain connects TRBV5-1 to TRBJ2-7, with 10 bases that match TRBD1. The CDR3 runs to 16 residues. CDR1 is SGHRS and CDR2 is YFSETQ in the germline V gene. With 4 bases clipped from V and 3 bases from J, the junction kept 10 bases outside the gene matches. CDR3 sequence reads: CASSRQGAEGGYEQYF. The CDR3 nucleotides are TGCGCCAGCAGCCGACAGGGGGCCGAGGGGGGCTACGAGCAGTACTTC.

This clonotype was seen more than once but under ten times. The V gene is TRBV10-3, the J gene TRBJ2-7; perhaps D is TRBD1 or TRBD2 (5 bases each). The CDR3 runs to 12 residues. Trimming stripped 10 bases from V and 1 base from J, with 11 bases between. Germline CDR1 is ENHRY and CDR2 is SYGVKD. The CDR3 reads CATAGTSYEQYF. In DNA, the CDR3 is TGTGCCACTGCCGGGACGTCCTACGAGCAGTACTTC.

The chain couples TRBV6-2 or TRBV6-3 to TRBJ2-1; TRBD2 might be the D (5 bases). The CDR3 is 13 amino acids. Germline lookup yields CDR1 MNHEY and CDR2 SVGEGT. The ends were cut back, 0 bases at V and 10 bases at J, with 10 bases in the middle. CDR3 DNA: TGTGCCAGCAGTTACTCTAGGCGCGGGGAGCAGTTCTTC. It translates to CASSYSRRGEQFF.

This clonotype was detected only a few times. CDR3 in DNA: TGTGCCAGCAGCCCCGGACTAGCGGGGGCCACACTAGCCAAAAACATTCAGTACTTC. Its translation: CASSPGLAGATLAKNIQYF. This rearrangement joins TRBV14 to TRBJ2-4, with TRBD2 matching 13 bases. Looked up from germline, CDR1 is SGHDN and CDR2 is FVKESK. The CDR3 length is 19 residues. V dropped 4 bases and J dropped 0; count of bases not matched to a gene: 9.

V and J are TRBV7-9 and TRBJ2-4, with 7 nucleotides matching TRBD2. The germline V gene has CDR1 SEHNR and CDR2 FQNEAQ (reference sequence). With V trimmed by 10 bases and J by 3 bases, 3 bases remained unmatched. This CDR3 is 12 amino acids long. The CDR3 nucleotides read TGTGCCACCGGGGGGAGCAAAAACATTCAGTACTTC. Translated, it gives CATGGSKNIQYF.

The chain uses TRBV4-2 and TRBJ2-5; possibly TRBD2 for D (6 bases). The CDR3 contains 16 residues. Trimming took 4 bases from V and 3 from J, leaving 18 bases between them. Per germline, CDR1 LGHNA and CDR2 YNFKEQ. The CDR3 spells CASSRPGSRAEETQYF. Here the CDR3 DNA reads TGTGCCAGCAGCCGCCCCGGGAGCCGGGCTGAAGAGACCCAGTACTTC.

The gene calls are TRBV5-1 and TRBJ2-7; weak D call: TRBD1 (5 bases). Germline CDR1 is SGHRS and CDR2 is YFSETQ. This CDR3 comprises 14 residues. V lost 2 bases and J lost 8, with 17 bases in between. CDR3 bases: TGCGCCAGCAGCTTTACAGGTGTTAGGGCCAAGCAGTACTTC. This codes for CASSFTGVRAKQYF.

This clonotype was seen only a few times. The chain uses TRBV5-4 and TRBJ2-1; TRBD1 is a possible D gene (6 bases). The CDR3 contains 20 residues. Trimming left V 3 bases short and J 1 base short, with 26 bases between. Germline V gene lookup returns CDR1 SGHNT and CDR2 YYREEE (reference sequence). The CDR3 protein is CASSSVGGARYVRSYNEQFF. CDR3 DNA: TGTGCCAGCAGCTCGGTAGGGGGAGCTAGATATGTGAGGTCCTACAATGAGCAGTTCTTC.